This T cell receptor (beta chain) was sequenced in a study of early T cells in non-severe SARS-CoV-2 infection. Background on the study: Sequencing of bulk RNA from unsorted whole blood was done, without chain pairing.

Each single cDNA molecule received a unique molecular identifier. TCRdb ran MiXCR on the 5' RACE reads and lists one entry per CDR3 protein. The table has 37,000 or so distinct CDR3 sequences, 4.7% seen once; the top ten hold less than 6%. General study findings and limits: VDJdb-based matching was biased toward anti-spike CD8 responses and missed private and CD4 specificities.

Many counts were recorded for this clonotype. Its antigen is still unknown. Trimming cost V 1 base and J 0 bases, with 6 bases left between them. This CDR3 spans 15 amino acids. CDR1 and CDR2 from the germline V gene are SNHLY and FYNNEI. The material sequenced was whole blood. The chain has TRBV2 and TRBJ2-2, with D possibly being TRBD2 (5 bases). The sequence was obtained from an adult who was a healthcare worker with PCR-confirmed SARS-CoV-2 infection or an uninfected control (not recorded which). The CDR3 DNA is TGTGCCAGCAGTGAAGGGGGAGCGAACACCGGGGAGCTGTTTTTT. Translation: CASSEGGANTGELFF.